This T cell receptor beta chain was documented in a study of tumor-infiltrating lymphocytes in oesophageal squamous cell carcinoma. One entry per CDR3 protein, called by TCRdb with MiXCR from the PCR reads. This sample has about 9,700 distinct CDR3 sequences, with 63% found just once. This clonotype was picked up a small number of times. What was sequenced was esophageal tumor tissue. The receptor was isolated from a female donor with esophageal squamous cell carcinoma.

Written as DNA, the CDR3 is TGTGCCAGTAGTCTCACAGGCAGTTCTGGAAACACCATATATTTT. Its translation: CASSLTGSSGNTIYF. The chain has TRBV19 and TRBJ1-3, with a tentative D call TRBD1 (5 bases). V was trimmed by 5 bases and J by 1 base, leaving 12 bases between them. Germline assignment: CDR1 LNHDA and CDR2 SQIVND (reference sequence). This CDR3 has 15 amino acids. The full variable domain, in which reference TRBV19 and TRBJ1-3 provide the parts outside the CDR3, is DGGITQSPKYLFRKEGQNVTLSCEQNLNHDAMYWYRQDPGQGLRLIYYSQIVNDFQKGDIAEGYSVSREKKESFPLTVTSAQKNPTAFYLCASSLTGSSGNTIYFGEGSWLTVV.